Below, one T cell receptor beta chain is given with its context. Produced via immunoSEQ multiplex PCR; TCRdb's table is partial and in-frame only. Of about 210,000 clones in the sample, 83% were seen once. CDR1 is SGHNT and CDR2 is YENEEA in the germline V gene. The ends lost 5 bases at V and 1 base at J; junction bases unmatched: 15. The CDR3 is 19 residues long. The sample originates from a study of blood T cell repertoires in COVID-19. The overall study: Both acute and convalescent COVID-19 samples were obtained from the United States, Italy and Spain. From T cells, B-cell-depleted T cells, or PBMCs came the material, which was cDNA or gDNA.

The chain recombines TRBV11-3 with TRBJ2-3, with 10 bases fitting TRBD2. The receptor was isolated from a woman aged 35 to 49 with active or convalescent COVID-19. Input material: peripheral blood. The CDR3 sequence is CASSLGQRGGRGGTDTQYF. The CDR3 DNA follows: TGTGCCAGCAGCCTAGGACAGCGGGGGGGCCGGGGAGGCACAGATACGCAGTATTTT.